This T cell receptor (beta chain) was recovered during a study of T cell responses to AZD1222 COVID-19 vaccine. Study-level points and caveats: Spike as a whole was targeted by vaccine-associated CD4 TCRs, dominant at 160-218 and 743-854. Donors skewed white British and female; clonal diversity was possibly underestimated. Regions left unmutated in variants are reportedly the target of nearly half of spike-specific TCRs. Repertoire sampling was restricted to post-peak T cell response timepoints.

This clone came up once. The antigen is undetermined. CDR1 and CDR2 from the germline V gene are SGHVT and SQSDAQ. The V end lost 0 bases, the J end lost 5 bases, and 14 bases lay between the germline ends. The CDR3 spans 16 residues. The protocol was immunoSEQ multiplex PCR, while the TCRdb copy is restricted to in-frame clones and leaves out a portion. Counted here are about 100,000 clones, 87% occurring once; the ten biggest clones make up 4% to 4.5%. Sequencing used peripheral blood, obtained on day 0 of MenACWY control vaccination. J is TRBJ1-5 and V is TRBV7-4, with D possibly TRBD1 on 5 matching bases. The source of this sequence is an adult in good health. The CDR3 DNA sequence: TGTGCCAGCAGCTTAGCTCCTCAGGGATCAGATCAGCCCCAGCATTTT. Translated, it gives CASSLAPQGSDQPQHF. Based on the CDR3 plus reference TRBV7-4 and TRBJ1-5, the full variable domain is GAGVSQSPRYKVAKRGRDVALRCDSISGHVTLYWYRQTLGQGSEVLTYSQSDAQRDKSGRPSGRFSAERPERSVSTLKIQRTEQGDSAVYLCASSLAPQGSDQPQHFGDGTRLSIL.